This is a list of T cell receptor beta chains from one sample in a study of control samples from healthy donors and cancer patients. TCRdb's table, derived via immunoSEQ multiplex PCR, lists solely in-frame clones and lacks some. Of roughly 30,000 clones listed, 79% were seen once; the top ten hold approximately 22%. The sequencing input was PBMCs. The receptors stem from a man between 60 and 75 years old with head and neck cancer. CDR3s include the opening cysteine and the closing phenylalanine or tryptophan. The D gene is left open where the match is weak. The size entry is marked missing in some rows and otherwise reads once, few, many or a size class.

CDR3nt: TGTGCCAGCAGCACTCAACAGGGCAATCAGCCCCAGCATTTT
CDR3aa: CASSTQQGNQPQHF
abundance: .
v_gene: TRBV12-1
j_gene: TRBJ1-5
d_gene: .

CDR3nt: TGTGCCAGCAGCCGGGGGAGGGTTGGCACAGATACGCAGTATTTT
CDR3aa: CASSRGRVGTDTQYF
abundance: once
v_gene: TRBV6-5
j_gene: TRBJ2-3
d_gene: TRBD2

CDR3nt: TGTGCCAGCAGCTTACGACAGGGATTCGGGGAGCTGTTTTTT
CDR3aa: CASSLRQGFGELFF
abundance: .
v_gene: TRBV7-9
j_gene: TRBJ2-2
d_gene: TRBD1

CDR3nt: TGTGCCATCAGTCCCACTACTAGCGGGATAGGCTCCTACAATGAGCAGTTCTTC
CDR3aa: CAISPTTSGIGSYNEQFF
abundance: .
v_gene: TRBV10-3
j_gene: TRBJ2-1
d_gene: TRBD2

CDR3nt: TGTGCCAGCAGCCCAGGACCGGGCAATCAGCCCCAGCATTTT
CDR3aa: CASSPGPGNQPQHF
abundance: .
v_gene: TRBV7-2
j_gene: TRBJ1-5
d_gene: .

CDR3nt: TGTGCCAGCTCACCGACGGGCCAAGAGACCCAGTACTTC
CDR3aa: CASSPTGQETQYF
abundance: .
v_gene: TRBV18
j_gene: TRBJ2-5
d_gene: .

CDR3nt: TGTGCCAGCAGCTTAGGGGGGGGTTACGGGGCCAACGTCCTGACTTTC
CDR3aa: CASSLGGGYGANVLTF
abundance: few
v_gene: TRBV11-1
j_gene: TRBJ2-6
d_gene: TRBD2

CDR3nt: TGTGCCAGCAGCTCCGCCCCAGCAGTTAAACGGGGTCTAGCTTTCTTT
CDR3aa: CASSSAPAVKRGLAFF
abundance: .
v_gene: TRBV6-2/TRBV6-3
j_gene: TRBJ1-1
d_gene: .

CDR3nt: TGTGCCAGCAGCCAAGCCCACGGCTATGGCTACACCTTC
CDR3aa: CASSQAHGYGYTF
abundance: once
v_gene: TRBV3-1/TRBV3-2
j_gene: TRBJ1-2
d_gene: .

CDR3nt: TGTGCCAGCAGTTTATCGGAGACCCAGTACTTC
CDR3aa: CASSLSETQYF
abundance: .
v_gene: TRBV27
j_gene: TRBJ2-5
d_gene: .

CDR3nt: TGTGCCAGCAGCCTCTGGAAAGCCCCTGAAGCTTTCTTT
CDR3aa: CASSLWKAPEAFF
abundance: .
v_gene: TRBV13
j_gene: TRBJ1-1
d_gene: .

CDR3nt: TGTGCCAGCAGTGAAGGGGGGAGCTCCTACAATGAGCAGTTCTTC
CDR3aa: CASSEGGSSYNEQFF
abundance: .
v_gene: TRBV2
j_gene: TRBJ2-1
d_gene: .

CDR3nt: TGTGCCAGCAGGAGACAGGGGGTTAATTCACCCCTCCACTTT
CDR3aa: CASRRQGVNSPLHF
abundance: .
v_gene: TRBV2
j_gene: TRBJ1-6
d_gene: TRBD1

CDR3nt: TGTGCCAGCAGTGTCTTGACAGGGGGTAATTCACCCCTCCACTTT
CDR3aa: CASSVLTGGNSPLHF
abundance: .
v_gene: TRBV25-1
j_gene: TRBJ1-6
d_gene: TRBD1

CDR3nt: TGTGCCAGCAGTTATGTCAGCACTGAAGCTTTCTTT
CDR3aa: CASSYVSTEAFF
abundance: .
v_gene: TRBV6-2/TRBV6-3
j_gene: TRBJ1-1
d_gene: .

CDR3nt: TGTGCCAGTAGTATCGACTCTCGGGGTTCACCCCTCCACTTT
CDR3aa: CASSIDSRGSPLHF
abundance: .
v_gene: TRBV19
j_gene: TRBJ1-6
d_gene: .

CDR3nt: TGTGCCAGCAGCTTAGGGCGCCAGGGTTTGGACGAGCAGTACTTC
CDR3aa: CASSLGRQGLDEQYF
abundance: .
v_gene: TRBV7-9
j_gene: TRBJ2-7
d_gene: .

CDR3nt: TGTGCCAGCAGTTCCCCGGGACAGGGTAGCTACGAGCAGTACTTC
CDR3aa: CASSSPGQGSYEQYF
abundance: .
v_gene: TRBV6-6
j_gene: TRBJ2-7
d_gene: TRBD1

CDR3nt: TGTGCCAGCAGCGTATATCTCACAGATACGCAGTATTTT
CDR3aa: CASSVYLTDTQYF
abundance: large
v_gene: TRBV9
j_gene: TRBJ2-3
d_gene: .

CDR3nt: TGTGCCGGCCGAGGAGGGGTAGACACCGGGGAGCTGTTTTTT
CDR3aa: CAGRGGVDTGELFF
abundance: .
v_gene: TRBV28
j_gene: TRBJ2-2
d_gene: .

CDR3nt: TGTGCCAGCAGCCCCCGACAGGGCCGCTCTGGAAACACCATATATTTT
CDR3aa: CASSPRQGRSGNTIYF
abundance: .
v_gene: TRBV9
j_gene: TRBJ1-3
d_gene: TRBD1

CDR3nt: TGTGCCAGCCGACAGGTGGACAATTCACCCCTCCACTTT
CDR3aa: CASRQVDNSPLHF
abundance: .
v_gene: TRBV14
j_gene: TRBJ1-6
d_gene: .

CDR3nt: TGCGCCAGCAGAGGGACTAGTCAAGAGACCCAGTACTTC
CDR3aa: CASRGTSQETQYF
abundance: .
v_gene: TRBV5-1
j_gene: TRBJ2-5
d_gene: TRBD2

CDR3nt: TGTGCCAGCAGCCCGGGACGGAGGAACACTGAAGCTTTCTTT
CDR3aa: CASSPGRRNTEAFF
abundance: .
v_gene: TRBV5-4
j_gene: TRBJ1-1
d_gene: .

CDR3nt: TGTGCCAGCAGTTTAGGGACAAACTATGGCTACACCTTC
CDR3aa: CASSLGTNYGYTF
abundance: few
v_gene: TRBV28
j_gene: TRBJ1-2
d_gene: .

CDR3nt: TGTGCCAGCAGCTTGCCTCAGGGATATGGAGGGGAGCTGTTTTTT
CDR3aa: CASSLPQGYGGELFF
abundance: .
v_gene: TRBV5-4
j_gene: TRBJ2-2
d_gene: .

CDR3nt: TGTGCCACCAGGACTGGGGACGGTAGGGCAGATACGCAGTATTTT
CDR3aa: CATRTGDGRADTQYF
abundance: .
v_gene: TRBV24-1
j_gene: TRBJ2-3
d_gene: .

CDR3nt: TGTGCCAGCAGTTCAAGAGGCAGCCCGAATCGCAATTCACCCCTCCACTTT
CDR3aa: CASSSRGSPNRNSPLHF
abundance: .
v_gene: TRBV27
j_gene: TRBJ1-6
d_gene: .

CDR3nt: TGTGCCAGTAGTATTCATATTGTGGTGACTAGCGGGACCACCGGGGAGCTGTTTTTT
CDR3aa: CASSIHIVVTSGTTGELFF
abundance: few
v_gene: TRBV19
j_gene: TRBJ2-2
d_gene: TRBD2

CDR3nt: TGTGCCAGCAGCTTAGCCGGGGAGGAGAGCGAGCAGTACTTC
CDR3aa: CASSLAGEESEQYF
abundance: few
v_gene: TRBV7-9
j_gene: TRBJ2-7
d_gene: .